This T cell receptor (beta chain) was sequenced for a study of cytomegalovirus exposure and HLA in healthy donors listed by TCRdb under 2017. With regard to the full study: In an earlier analysis of some 550 of the donors, approximately 300 Gb of sequence data and 100 million or so unique TCR beta sequences from roughly 180 million T cells were reported. A later genetic analysis took genome-wide SNP genotypes for 398 of the 666 donors and used that subset as a discovery cohort. Both class I and class II loci were covered by HLA typing, at four-digit resolution. High-throughput TCR immunosequencing, statistical association of individual TCRs with disease status, and machine learning were combined to predict cytomegalovirus infection status. In the later analysis, no new phenotypic data were used to find candidate immune exposures; instead, reliance was placed on TCR beta sequences and their occurrence across donors. A later analysis re-examined previously published TCR beta repertoires from several hundred donors and added high-resolution HLA genotyping to investigate patterns of TCR occurrence. Donor age, sex, ethnicity and CMV serostatus were collected together with the repertoire data. A separate validation cohort of about 110 different subjects was used in addition to the approximately 700-subject first cohort. An early release covering roughly 640 HLA-typed donors comprised approximately 300 gigabases of sequencing data and around 85 million unique TCR sequences. The study used immunosequencing to profile the T cell repertoires of approximately 650 subjects and linked those repertoires to cytomegalovirus serostatus. A handful of DR-DQ haplotypes were handled as single units for association and clustering because linkage in the cohort was strong. To decide whether each TCR beta V gene segment behaved as functional or pseudogenic, an earlier analysis of over 500 of the donors relied on high-throughput TCR beta sequencing. Every discovery cohort repertoire had been produced on one sequencing platform. Typing coverage differed by locus: A, B, C, DRB1 and DQB1 were typed in roughly 620-630 donors, DQA1 in 522, DPA1 in some 570, and DPB1 in roughly 450. Across 300 to 500 genotyped donors of the cohort, an average of about 200,000 unique TCR beta nucleotide sequences per donor were sequenced, and roughly a sixth of those sequences were non-productive. Of the 350 to 450 genotyped donors, 81% were placed in the genetic ancestry cluster associated with self-reported Caucasian donors. The aim of the study was to test whether cataloging public T cell receptors could identify signatures of past pathogen exposure. The research as a whole found: A later analysis found that TCR association rates varied across HLA loci, with DRB1 alleles showing the most associated TCRs and HLA-C alleles the fewest. Compared with equally common non-associated chains, HLA-associated TCR beta chains in a later analysis were more clonally expanded and had lower generation probabilities. In a later analysis, around 15,000 TCR beta sequences were associated with specific HLA alleles at a false discovery rate of 0.05. In vitro tests confirmed that a few of the cytomegalovirus-associated TCR beta chains recognize cytomegalovirus antigens. In the study, approximately 160 TCR beta chains were listed as associated with cytomegalovirus. A further reported finding was that TCR beta sequences accurately predicted the HLA-A and HLA-B alleles for most subjects in the first cohort. The classifier was reported to diagnose cytomegalovirus status with high specificity and sensitivity in both the original and validation cohorts. In this cohort, only TCR beta chains were sequenced, and detectable features were limited by the absence of alpha or paired-chain data. Some IMGT-functional V segments, including TRBV6-2 and TRBV6-3, could not be told apart with the 87-base-pair reads, so those segments were excluded. The authors suggested that the approach could potentially be extended to other disease states and immunological phenotypes. Presence/absence analyses assumed roughly uniform sequencing depth across donors, an assumption that may not hold. In a later genetic analysis, a missense DCLRE1C variant was associated with V-gene and J-gene trimming of TCR beta chains, and the association was replicated in an independent cohort. In a later analysis, most CMV-associated TCR beta chains were found to appear HLA-restricted, with HLA associations seemingly driven largely by CMV exposure. According to a later analysis, parvovirus B19, influenza, CMV and Epstein-Barr virus appeared linked to several top co-occurrence clusters. When HLA alleles, especially DR and DQ, strongly co-occurred, TCR associations were difficult to assign to individual alleles. A group of highly shared sequence variants was considered likely to be a technical artifact of the sequencing pipeline. Because counts were too low, about 15 rarely observed V segments, including chromosome 9 orphons, were left out of the earlier analysis of 500 to 750 of the donors. In an earlier analysis of some 540 of the donors, most TCR beta V segments appeared in productive rearrangements about 87% or about 30% of the time, broadly matching IMGT annotations. Because HLA typing was missing for some donors at each locus, association tests included only the typed subset. Across donors, most TCR sequences were observed very rarely, whereas some public TCRs were present in many individuals. The only immune exposure information available for the cohort was CMV serostatus. Compared with the 666-donor mean, donors in an Asian-associated ancestry cluster had fewer N-insertions in productive TCRs, according to a later genetic analysis. Linkage disequilibrium might explain the correlated functional status among segregating V segments, but an unknown experimental factor could not be excluded.

V is reduced by 0 bases and J by 5 bases, leaving a spacing of 7 bases between them. Inclusive of the bounding cysteine and phenylalanine, the CDR3 is 13 residues long. Only CDR3 DNA is held: 39 bases, read in frame from base 1. From a lookup of the germline V gene (reference sequence), CDR1 and CDR2 are LNHNV and YYDKDF. Details on this clone: The antigen this receptor binds is unknown. Base qualities are not recorded, but no much larger clone differs from it by a single base.

The library relied on the immunoSEQ multiplex PCR assay. For the multiplex PCR, a mixture combining 60 forward primers for TCR Vbeta segments and 13 reverse primers for TCR Jbeta segments was used. The CDR3 region of rearranged TCR beta genes was amplified from genomic DNA with a multiplex PCR assay. The Illumina HiSeq System was used to sequence the amplified TCR beta libraries as 87-base-pair reads. On the study's bioinformatics: A later analysis tallied approximately 87 million unique TCR beta chains across the 666 repertoires, and around 10 million of those chains were shared by two or more donors. To remove PCR and sequencing errors, raw reads were error-corrected and collapsed into unique sequences using a nearest-neighbor algorithm that merged closely related sequences. CDR3 sequences were aligned to IMGT reference sequences to assign V, D and J gene segments. For a sequence to be retained, a match of at least six nucleotides was required to both a V gene segment and a J gene segment. Rearrangements were classified as productive when the CDR3 lacked stop codons and remained in frame with V and J, and all other rearrangements were classified as non-productive. Following IMGT convention, CDR3 was defined as the stretch from the second conserved V-encoded cysteine up to the conserved J-encoded phenylalanine. Sequences without an unambiguous match to a single V gene segment were excluded from the earlier analysis of several hundred of the donors. In an earlier analysis of roughly 600 of the donors, a V segment was called functional when productive rearrangements were above 56.7%, and segregating when the standard deviation between donors exceeded 5%. A statistical classification framework was built to diagnose cytomegalovirus status from the catalog of TCR beta chain sequences. In a later analysis, V and J genes were assigned by comparing TCR nucleotide sequences against IMGT/GENE-DB human TR gene sequences. A later analysis assigned CDR3 sequences and most-parsimonious VDJ recombination scenarios with the TCRdist pipeline. In a later analysis, each TCR beta chain was defined by its CDR3 amino acid sequence together with its V-gene family, and reads lacking a unique V-gene family were excluded. In a later analysis, a few hundred highly shared, low-generation-probability nucleotide sequences were removed to address suspected cross-contamination and a sequencing artifact. A later analysis calculated a clonal expansion index for each public chain from normalized within-repertoire ranks of inferred template counts. In a later analysis, generation probabilities were computed with a VDJ recombination model fitted to out-of-frame rearrangements, and the resulting probabilities were checked against IGoR. In a later analysis, hypergeometric tests were used to score TCR-TCR, TCR-HLA and TCR-CMV co-occurrence, with a repertoire-size bias correction applied to TCR pairs. False discovery rates were estimated in a later analysis by permuting HLA or CMV assignments 20 times. In a later analysis, co-occurring TCRs were grouped using DBSCAN, and TCRdist sequence similarity was added for clustering within HLA-allele-positive subsets. Co-occurrence clustering excluded repertoires with fewer than 30,000 or more than 120,000 public chains, plus five with anomalous nucleotide sharing. TCRdb stores this immuneACCESS table with in-frame sequences only. Part of the clones is absent; in the studies checked, under half of the shortfall reflects unresolved V genes, and no reason is known for the rest. The V and J calls and clone size come from that table; D and trimming were worked out from the DNA. The sample table shows about 130,000 clones, and almost 80% are seen once. Jointly, the top ten make up around 1.6% of the sample.

The cohort was made up of approximately 700 healthy bone marrow donors. Cohort members were all nominally healthy when sampled, although unrecorded immune exposures were likely present. The donor was CMV seronegative and belonged to the group of 380 or so seronegative cohort members. A peripheral blood sample was collected from each donor, and TCR beta sequencing was performed on peripheral blood mononuclear cells. Genomic DNA extraction from the blood cell samples was performed with the Qiagen DNeasy Blood Extraction Kit. This receptor was obtained from a female donor in good health and CMV-seronegative. Material for sequencing was PBMCs. The chain joins TRBV15 to TRBJ1-2; the D gene cannot be named for sure. The CDR3 has the sequence CATSRDKHYGYTF. The nucleotide sequence is TGTGCCACCAGCAGAGATAAGCATTATGGCTACACCTTC.